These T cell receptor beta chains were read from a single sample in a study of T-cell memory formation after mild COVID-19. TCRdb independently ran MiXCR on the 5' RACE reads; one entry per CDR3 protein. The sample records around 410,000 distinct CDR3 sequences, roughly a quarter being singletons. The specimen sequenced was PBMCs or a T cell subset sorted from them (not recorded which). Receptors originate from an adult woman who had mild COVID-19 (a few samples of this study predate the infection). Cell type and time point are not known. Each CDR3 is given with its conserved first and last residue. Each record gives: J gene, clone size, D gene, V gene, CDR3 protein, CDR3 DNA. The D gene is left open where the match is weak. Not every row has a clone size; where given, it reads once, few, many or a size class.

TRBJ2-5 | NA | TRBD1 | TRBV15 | CATSRGSQGQETQYF | TGTGCCACCAGCAGAGGATCACAGGGGCAAGAGACCCAGTACTTC
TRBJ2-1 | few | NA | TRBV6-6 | CASSYAGSEQFF | TGTGCCAGCAGTTATGCGGGGAGTGAGCAGTTCTTC
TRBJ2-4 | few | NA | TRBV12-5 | CASGLVLGREAKNIQYF | TGTGCTAGTGGTTTGGTACTTGGCAGGGAGGCCAAAAACATTCAGTACTTC
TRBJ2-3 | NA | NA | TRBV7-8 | CASSLIEASLGTDTQYF | TGTGCCAGCAGCTTAATTGAGGCTAGTCTTGGCACAGATACGCAGTATTTT
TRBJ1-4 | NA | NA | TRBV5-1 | CASSSAGNEKLFF | TGCGCCAGCAGCTCCGCAGGGAATGAAAAACTGTTTTTT
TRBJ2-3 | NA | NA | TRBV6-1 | CASSEGVSTDTQYF | TGTGCCAGCAGCGAGGGAGTGAGCACAGATACGCAGTATTTT
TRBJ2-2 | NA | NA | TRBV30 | CAWSPGLGTGELFF | TGTGCCTGGAGCCCGGGCCTAGGCACCGGGGAGCTGTTTTTT
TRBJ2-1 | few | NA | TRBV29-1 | CSVVVPFDNEQFF | TGCAGCGTTGTAGTGCCATTTGACAATGAGCAGTTCTTC
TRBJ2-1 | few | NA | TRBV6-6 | CASSQSFGQFF | TGTGCCAGCAGTCAGTCCTTCGGGCAGTTCTTC
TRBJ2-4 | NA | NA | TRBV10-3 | CAISESANIQYF | TGTGCCATCAGTGAGTCAGCAAACATTCAGTACTTC
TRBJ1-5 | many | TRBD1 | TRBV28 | CASSFRDRLNQPQHF | TGTGCCAGCAGCTTCCGGGACAGACTCAATCAGCCCCAGCATTTT
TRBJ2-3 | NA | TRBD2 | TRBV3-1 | CASSQSGGVTDTQYF | TGTGCCAGCAGCCAGAGCGGGGGGGTCACAGATACGCAGTATTTT
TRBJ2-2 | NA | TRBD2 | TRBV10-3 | CAISGGAITGELFF | TGTGCCATCAGCGGGGGGGCGATTACCGGGGAGCTGTTTTTT
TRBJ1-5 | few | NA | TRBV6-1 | CASSELGFGGQGGFQPQHF | TGTGCCAGCAGTGAATTAGGTTTCGGTGGGCAGGGAGGTTTTCAGCCCCAGCATTTT
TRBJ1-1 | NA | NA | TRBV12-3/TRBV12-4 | CASSLGGFTEAFF | TGTGCCAGCAGCCTAGGGGGGTTCACTGAAGCTTTCTTT
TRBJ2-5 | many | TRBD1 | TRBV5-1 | CASSWRDRVDKTQYF | TGCGCCAGCAGCTGGCGGGACAGGGTCGACAAGACCCAGTACTTC
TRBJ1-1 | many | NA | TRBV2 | CASRERMGNTEAFF | TGTGCCAGCAGGGAGAGGATGGGGAACACTGAAGCTTTCTTT
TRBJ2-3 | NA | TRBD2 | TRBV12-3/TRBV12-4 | CASSLGLAGGGTDTQYF | TGTGCCAGCAGTCTAGGACTAGCGGGAGGGGGCACAGATACGCAGTATTTT
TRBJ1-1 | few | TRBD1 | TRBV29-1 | CSAGTGVMNTEAFF | TGCAGCGCTGGGACAGGGGTGATGAACACTGAAGCTTTCTTT
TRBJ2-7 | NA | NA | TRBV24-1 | CATSDSGSTSYEQYF | TGTGCCACCAGTGATTCCGGGTCCACCTCCTACGAGCAGTACTTC
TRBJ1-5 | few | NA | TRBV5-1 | CASSTGDGGNQPQHF | TGCGCCAGTAGTACTGGTGACGGCGGCAATCAGCCCCAGCATTTT
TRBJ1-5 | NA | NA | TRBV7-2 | CASSAGGSWGQPQHF | TGTGCCAGCAGCGCCGGAGGGTCATGGGGTCAGCCCCAGCATTTT
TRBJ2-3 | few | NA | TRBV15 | CATSRDRLDTNTQYF | TGTGCCACCAGCAGAGATCGTCTGGACACCAATACGCAGTATTTT
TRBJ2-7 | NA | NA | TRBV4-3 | CASSQEFTGQGHEQYF | TGCGCCAGCAGCCAAGAATTTACCGGGCAGGGGCACGAGCAGTACTTC
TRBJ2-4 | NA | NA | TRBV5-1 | CASSLLGSEAKNIQYF | TGCGCCAGCAGCTTGTTGGGCTCAGAGGCCAAAAACATTCAGTACTTC
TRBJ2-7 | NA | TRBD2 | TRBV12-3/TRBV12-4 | CASRSTGTSGSYEQYF | TGTGCCAGCAGATCAACTGGGACTAGCGGGTCCTACGAGCAGTACTTC
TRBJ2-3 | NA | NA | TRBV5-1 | CASSPGQSSTDTQYF | TGCGCCAGCAGCCCAGGACAGTCTAGCACAGATACGCAGTATTTT
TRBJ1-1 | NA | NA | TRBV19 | CASSRRDGMNTEAFF | TGTGCCAGTAGTAGGAGGGACGGTATGAACACTGAAGCTTTCTTT
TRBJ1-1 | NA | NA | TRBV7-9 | CASLRDNGGAFF | TGTGCCAGCCTCCGGGACAACGGTGGGGCTTTCTTT
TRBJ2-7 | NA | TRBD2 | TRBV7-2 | CASSLQGRTSGMKEQYF | TGTGCCAGCAGCCTCCAGGGTAGGACTAGCGGGATGAAGGAGCAGTACTTC